A single sample is the source of the 29 T cell receptor beta chains below, sequenced in a study of T cell responses to AZD1222 COVID-19 vaccine. Profiling relied on immunoSEQ multiplex PCR, and the TCRdb table lists in-frame clones only, not all of them. This sample has about 180,000 clones, with around 88% found just once. Sample: peripheral blood, taken on day 0 of AZD1222 vaccination. These receptors were collected from an adult in good health.

V gene TRBV19 combines with J gene TRBJ1-5; 7 nucleotides align to TRBD1. CDR3 length: 15 amino acids. J lost 3 bases, V lost 2 bases, and 4 bases had no gene match. From germline, CDR1 is LNHDA and CDR2 SQIVND (reference sequence). In DNA form, the CDR3 reads TGTGCCAGTAGTATAAGGGACAGCCTCAATCAGCCCCAGCATTTT. Translated, it gives CASSIRDSLNQPQHF.

This sequence joins TRBV7-9 and TRBJ1-1, with 8 nucleotides matching TRBD1. V dropped 5 bases and J dropped 7; count of bases not matched to a gene: 6. The CDR3 runs to 13 residues. CDR1 and CDR2 from the germline V gene are SEHNR and FQNEAQ (reference sequence). CDR3 amino acids: CASSPGGEIEAFF. CDR3 sequence (DNA): TGTGCCAGCAGCCCAGGGGGCGAAATTGAAGCTTTCTTT.

The rearrangement joins TRBV6-2 or TRBV6-3 to TRBJ1-4; possible D gene TRBD1, 5 bases. The germline V and J ends were trimmed by 0 bases and 0 bases, with 17 bases remaining between them. This CDR3 region has 19 residues. Per germline, CDR1 MNHEY and CDR2 SVGEGT. The CDR3 sequence: CASSYSLGRGATTNEKLFF. The CDR3 nucleotides are TGTGCCAGCAGTTACTCTCTTGGGAGGGGAGCTACAACTAATGAAAAACTGTTTTTT.

In its sample, this clone was seen many times. The CDR3 DNA sequence: TGTGCCAGCAGTTTCATCGTCTCTGGGGCCAACGTCCTGACTTTC. This translates into CASSFIVSGANVLTF. The rearrangement links TRBV28 to TRBJ2-6; D is unresolved. Germline V CDR1 and CDR2: MDHEN, SYDVKM. V was clipped by 3 bases and J by 0 bases, with 6 bases between them. The CDR3 contains 15 residues. The variable domain in full, with the rest retrieved from reference TRBV28 and TRBJ2-6, is DVKVTQSSRYLVKRTGEKVFLECVQDMDHENMFWYRQDPGLGLRLIYFSYDVKMKEKGDIPEGYSVSREKKERFSLILESASTNQTSMYLCASSFIVSGANVLTFGAGSRLTVL.

The chain recombines TRBV5-1 with TRBJ2-7; TRBD1 might be the D (6 bases). V lost 4 bases and J lost 4, with 15 bases in between. This CDR3 has 14 residues. Germline values: CDR1 SGHRS, CDR2 YFSETQ. The CDR3 region has the DNA TGCGCCAGCAGCCCCCGGGACAACTCATACGAGCAGTACTTC. The encoded protein is CASSPRDNSYEQYF.

The chain is built from TRBV27 and TRBJ2-7; D is unresolved. Trimming removed 3 bases from V and 1 base from J, with 10 bases in between. The CDR3 runs 14 residues. CDR1 is MNHEY, CDR2 SMNVEV, per germline (reference sequence). The CDR3 loop reads CASSFNPLSYEQYF. DNA for the CDR3: TGTGCCAGCAGTTTTAATCCCCTTTCCTACGAGCAGTACTTC.

This chain links TRBV3-1 (or the pseudogene TRBV3-2) with TRBJ1-4; a weak D match, TRBD1 (5 bases). Trimming cost V 1 base and J 13 bases, with 10 bases left between them. This CDR3 is 12 amino acids long. Germline-derived CDR1 and CDR2 are LGHDT and YNNKEL (reference sequence). The DNA for the CDR3 is TGTGCCAGCAGCCAAGTTAGACAGTCACTGTTTTTT. It encodes CASSQVRQSLFF.

The chain joins TRBV5-1 to TRBJ2-4, with a weak D call TRBD2 (6 bases). This CDR3 has 13 amino acids. CDR1 and CDR2 from the germline V gene are SGHRS and YFSETQ. Trimming shortened V by 3 bases and J by 9 bases, and 13 bases separated the two germline ends. The CDR3 spells CASSWEDPGIQYF. The CDR3 DNA follows: TGCGCCAGCAGCTGGGAGGACCCCGGCATTCAGTACTTC. The full variable domain, with the rest looked up from reference TRBV5-1 and TRBJ2-4, is KAGVTQTPRYLIKTRGQQVTLSCSPISGHRSVSWYQQTPGQGLQFLFEYFSETQRNKGNFPGRFSGRQFSNSRSEMNVSTLELGDSALYLCASSWEDPGIQYFGAGTRLSVL.

The CDR3 sequence: CASSTARQGNNEKLFF. CDR3 sequence (DNA): TGTGCCAGTAGTACTGCCCGGCAGGGGAATAATGAAAAACTGTTTTTT. The V and J genes are TRBV19 and TRBJ1-4, with D possibly matching TRBD1 (6 bases). Germline CDR1 and CDR2: LNHDA and SQIVND (reference sequence). The CDR3 has 16 amino acids. Trimming stripped 4 bases from V and 4 bases from J, with 16 bases between.

The V call is TRBV3-1 (or the pseudogene TRBV3-2), the J call TRBJ1-2, with 12 bases that match TRBD1. Germline CDR1 LGHDT, CDR2 YNNKEL (reference sequence). Unmatched junction bases numbered 2, after V lost 1 base and J lost 8 bases. The CDR3 runs 14 residues. The CDR3 region has the DNA TGTGCCAGCAGCCAAGGGGGACAGGGGGCAGGCTACACCTTC. Translating gives CASSQGGQGAGYTF.

This chain joins TRBV7-9 and TRBJ1-4; TRBD1 agrees at 9 bases. Per germline, CDR1 SEHNR and CDR2 FQNEAQ (reference sequence). This CDR3 spans 14 amino acids. V lost 5 bases to trimming and J lost 8 bases; unmatched junction nucleotides: 6. In nucleotides, the CDR3 is TGTGCCAGCAGCCTCACAGGGGGCGCGGAAAAACTGTTTTTT. Amino acid sequence: CASSLTGGAEKLFF.

The chain links TRBV30 to TRBJ1-1; weak D call: TRBD1 (5 bases). The ends were cut back, 5 bases at V and 0 bases at J, with 10 bases in the middle. The CDR3 sequence is 13 residues long. Germline V gene sequence: CDR1 GTSNPN, CDR2 SVGIG (reference sequence). The DNA for the CDR3 is TGTGCCTGGGGGAGGGGTATGAACACTGAAGCTTTCTTT. Translated: CAWGRGMNTEAFF.

This chain connects TRBV7-6 to TRBJ1-3; D ambiguous. Trimming took off 0 bases at V and 0 bases at J, with 6 bases between the two ends. The germline gives CDR1 SGHVS, CDR2 FNYEAQ. CDR3 length: 15 amino acids. The CDR3 is CASSLASTSGNTIYF. DNA for the CDR3: TGTGCCAGCAGCTTAGCGTCAACCTCTGGAAACACCATATATTTT. Variable domain in full (rest from reference TRBV7-6 and TRBJ1-3): GAGVSQSPRYKVTKRGQDVALRCDPISGHVSLYWYRQALGQGPEFLTYFNYEAQQDKSGLPNDRFSAERPEGSISTLTIQRTEQRDSAMYRCASSLASTSGNTIYFGEGSWLTVV.

The gene calls are TRBV5-1 and TRBJ2-3; 9 nucleotides line up with TRBD2. The CDR3 runs to 14 residues. J gave up 4 bases and V 4 bases, and 4 bases lay outside the gene matches. The germline V gene has CDR1 SGHRS and CDR2 YFSETQ. The CDR3 nucleotides are TGCGCCAGCAGCGCGAGCGGGGGGTCAGATACGCAGTATTTT. It specifies CASSASGGSDTQYF.

Only one count was recorded for this clone. J is TRBJ2-3 and V is TRBV27; a possible D gene is TRBD1 (6 bases). V was clipped by 6 bases and J by 3 bases, with 13 bases between them. Germline values: CDR1 MNHEY, CDR2 SMNVEV (reference sequence). There are 14 residues in the CDR3. DNA for the CDR3: TGTGCCAGCAGGGGGGCATCGGGGACAGATACGCAGTATTTT. Amino acids: CASRGASGTDTQYF.

This rearrangement joins TRBV4-1 to TRBJ1-2, with D uncertain. The CDR3 contains 12 residues. Germline V gives CDR1 MGHRA, CDR2 YSYEKL. The germline V and J ends were trimmed by 3 bases and 5 bases, with 7 bases remaining between them. CDR3 loop: CASSQGEYGYTF. DNA of the CDR3: TGCGCCAGCAGCCAGGGAGAGTATGGCTACACCTTC.

V and J are TRBV2 and TRBJ1-5; no clear D gene. This CDR3 has 13 amino acids. V was clipped by 1 base and J by 7 bases, with 8 bases between them. Germline V lookup: CDR1 SNHLY, CDR2 FYNNEI. The DNA for the CDR3 is TGTGCCAGCAGTGAAGATGCGGGGCAGCCCCAGCATTTT. Amino acids: CASSEDAGQPQHF.

The rearrangement uses TRBV19 and TRBJ1-1; D perhaps matches TRBD1 (6 bases). CDR1 LNHDA and CDR2 SQIVND come from the germline V gene (reference sequence). The CDR3 covers 13 residues. V was cut by 4 bases and J by 8 bases, with 14 bases left in between. The CDR3 DNA reads TGTGCCAGTAGTAAAACCAGGGGAGGAGAAGCTTTCTTT. This codes for CASSKTRGGEAFF.

The V gene is TRBV5-1, the J gene TRBJ2-7, with a possible D match to TRBD2 (6 bases). Per the germline V gene, CDR1 is SGHRS and CDR2 is YFSETQ. V was trimmed by 3 bases and J by 6 bases, leaving 16 bases between them. The CDR3 has 14 residues. CDR3: CASSSRDWGSEQYF. The CDR3 DNA reads as TGCGCCAGCAGCTCTCGGGACTGGGGTTCCGAGCAGTACTTC. Filled out from reference TRBV5-1 and TRBJ2-7, the complete variable domain reads KAGVTQTPRYLIKTRGQQVTLSCSPISGHRSVSWYQQTPGQGLQFLFEYFSETQRNKGNFPGRFSGRQFSNSRSEMNVSTLELGDSALYLCASSSRDWGSEQYFGPGTRLTVT.

The chain joins TRBV11-2 to TRBJ2-7; D gene uncertain. The CDR3 sequence is 11 residues long. V gave up 0 bases and J gave up 9 bases, with 6 bases separating them. The germline gives CDR1 SGHAT, CDR2 FQNNGV. The CDR3: CASSLDLGQYF. In DNA form, the CDR3 reads TGTGCCAGCAGCTTAGACTTAGGGCAGTACTTC.

As for this clone: Within the sample, other DNA sequences also encode this same CDR3. The chain links TRBV28 to TRBJ1-1; D ambiguous. Germline V gene lookup returns CDR1 MDHEN and CDR2 SYDVKM. Trimming shortened V by 1 base and J by 6 bases, and 6 bases separated the two germline ends. The CDR3 consists of 12 residues. The CDR3 region has the DNA TGTGCCAGCAGTTTATCAGGCGCTGAAGCTTTCTTT. This gives the protein CASSLSGAEAFF.

The chain has TRBV9 and TRBJ2-7; a possible D gene is TRBD2 (6 bases). CDR1 is SGDLS, CDR2 YYNGEE, per germline. Trimming cost V 4 bases and J 4 bases, with 12 bases left between them. There are 13 residues in the CDR3. The CDR3 spells CASSRGLPYEQYF. The CDR3, as DNA: TGTGCCAGCAGCAGAGGACTACCGTACGAGCAGTACTTC.

The chain uses TRBV3-1 (or the pseudogene TRBV3-2) and TRBJ2-3; no definite D call. V lost 0 bases and J 5 bases, leaving 6 bases between the germline ends. The CDR3 totals 13 residues. CDR1 is LGHDT, CDR2 YNNKEL, per germline (reference sequence). Written as DNA, the CDR3 is TGTGCCAGCAGCCAAGATCAAGGAGATACGCAGTATTTT. Translated: CASSQDQGDTQYF.

The CDR3 DNA follows: TGTGCCAGCTCACCCCGACGGGATCGAGCCCCAATGAACACTGAAGCTTTCTTT. As protein: CASSPRRDRAPMNTEAFF. The chain has TRBV18 and TRBJ1-1; D is uncertain. Trimming shortened V by 3 bases and J by 0 bases, and 20 bases separated the two germline ends. Germline loops: CDR1 KGHSH, CDR2 LQKENI. The CDR3 totals 18 residues.

The CDR3 loop reads CAWSTGVSGNTIYF. The CDR3 nucleotides read TGTGCCTGGAGTACAGGAGTCTCTGGAAACACCATATATTTT. J is TRBJ1-3 and V is TRBV30; a possible D gene is TRBD1 (5 bases). This CDR3 spans 14 amino acids. Germline assignment: CDR1 GTSNPN and CDR2 SVGIG (reference sequence). The V end was cut by 2 bases, the J end by 0 bases, with 8 bases between. Looking up the rest from reference TRBV30 and TRBJ1-3 gives the full variable domain: SQTIHQWPATLVQPVGSPLSLECTVEGTSNPNLYWYRQAAGRGLQLLFYSVGIGQISSEVPQNLSASRPQDRQFILSSKKLLLSDSGFYLCAWSTGVSGNTIYFGEGSWLTVV.

The gene calls are TRBV6-5 and TRBJ2-2; 11 positions match TRBD2. From germline, CDR1 is MNHEY and CDR2 SVGAGI. The CDR3 length is 15 residues. With V trimmed by 7 bases and J by 4 bases, 5 bases remained unmatched. CDR3 protein: CASIIAGGSTGELFF. The CDR3 DNA reads as TGTGCCAGCATTATAGCGGGGGGGAGCACCGGGGAGCTGTTTTTT.

The V and J genes are TRBV3-1 (or the pseudogene TRBV3-2) and TRBJ1-1, with 7 nucleotides matching TRBD1. With V trimmed by 4 bases and J by 0 bases, 2 bases remained unmatched. CDR3 size: 14 residues. Germline CDR1 and CDR2: LGHDT and YNNKEL (reference sequence). CDR3: CASSLQGMNTEAFF. CDR3 bases: TGTGCCAGCAGCCTACAGGGGATGAACACTGAAGCTTTCTTT.

The V and J genes are TRBV9 and TRBJ1-2, with TRBD1 matching 7 bases. The length of the CDR3 is 15 residues. Losses at the gene ends were 0 bases for V and 2 bases for J; bases not matched to a gene: 4. Germline assignment: CDR1 SGDLS and CDR2 YYNGEE. This CDR3 reads CASSVGGQANYGYTF. In DNA form, the CDR3 reads TGTGCCAGCAGCGTAGGAGGACAGGCGAACTATGGCTACACCTTC.

The rearrangement uses TRBV5-1 and TRBJ2-3; 9 bases line up with TRBD1. CDR3 size: 16 residues. V lost 8 bases to trimming and J lost 2 bases; unmatched junction nucleotides: 12. Germline values: CDR1 SGHRS, CDR2 YFSETQ. The CDR3 DNA reads TGCGCCAGTTCGCCTCAGACAGGGGGGTTCACAGATACGCAGTATTTT. Its translation: CASSPQTGGFTDTQYF.